The clone carrying this TCR beta chain appeared many times. These data originate in a study of liver allograft versus peripheral blood T cells. In the study overall: A comparison was made between T cell receptor repertoires in transplanted livers and those in recipients' peripheral blood.

TCRdb re-called the reads with MiXCR, one entry per CDR3 protein. The table has about 14,000 distinct CDR3 sequences, 20% to 25% seen once. This CDR3 has 12 residues. Germline assignment: CDR1 SQVTM and CDR2 ANQGSEA. The ends were cut back, 5 bases at V and 1 base at J, with 9 bases in the middle. The chain combines TRBV29-1 with TRBJ2-7; the D is unclear. This sequence originates from a human patient who had a liver transplant. The T cells may come from the graft donor. The CDR3, as DNA: TGCAGCGTTTCTCAGGAGTCCTACGAGCAGTACTTC. Its protein product is CSVSQESYEQYF.